This T cell receptor (beta chain) was identified in a study of shared clonotypes between healthy human individuals. Study conclusions and caveats: The authors sampled blood alone, and tissue repertoires likely differ.

Trimming removed 2 bases from V and 0 bases from J, with 6 bases in between. The CDR3 spans 14 residues. The germline CDR1 and CDR2 sequences are SGHRS and YFSETQ. Clones were sequenced by immunoSEQ multiplex PCR, and TCRdb holds only the in-frame ones, with some missing. This sample has some 1.1 million clones, with approximately 75% found just once. Worth noting for this clone: Its specificity is not known.

Sequenced: memory CD4+ T cells from PBMCs. Subset denoted: CD45RA-negative fraction. The chain has TRBV5-1 and TRBJ2-4; D gene uncertain. This receptor was obtained from a man aged 18 to 29 in good health. Some clones in this sample may be carry-over from other donors' samples. The CDR3, as DNA: TGCGCCAGCAGCTTTTCACTAGCCAAAAACATTCAGTACTTC. Protein sequence: CASSFSLAKNIQYF.